The present T cell receptor beta chain was sequenced within a study of precursors of human CD4 cytotoxic T cells (dated by TCRdb to 2016 to 2019). A note on the overall study: The bulk TCR-seq analysis covered CD4+ memory subsets from 15 or so donors in total. Sequences for both the TCRalpha and TCRbeta chains came out of the TCR-seq analysis of 14 to 15 donors (table S7).

The instrument was an Illumina MiSeq. Processing in the source paper ran as follows. The Shannon-Wiener index, calculated in VDJtools, was used to measure repertoire diversity. TCRbeta clonotypes with a clonotype frequency of at least 3 were defined as expanded. Starting from the raw public reads, TCRdb applied fastp trimming at Q25, assembled clones with MiXCR and retained in-frame beta chains. Each entry merges the rows of one CDR3 protein and shows their most common DNA and genes. What appears here as the V and J calls and clone size reflects TCRdb's work, not the paper's. The sample yields 620 or so distinct CDR3 sequences; 20% to 25% were counted once. Around 18% of the sample comes from the top ten. CDR1 MNHEY and CDR2 SVGAGI are derived from the germline V gene. Trimming removed 0 bases from V and 1 base from J; the gene matches leave 6 bases unexplained. Its CDR3 holds 18 amino acids, cysteine through phenylalanine. The retained sequence is limited to the CDR3, 54 bases, with the frame set at the first base.

Broader findings and caveats from the paper: Only 13 of the 14 donors were included in some bulk TCR-seq comparisons, which suggests that not every subset was available for every donor. A bigger share of IL-7Rhigh TEMRA clonotypes consisted of expanded effector clonotypes than was the case for TEM or TCM clonotypes. The limitation that the direction of differentiation between precursor and effector cells cannot be definitively established by a human observational design was noted by the authors. Compared with TCM and TEM subsets, the IL-7Rhigh and IL-7R- TEMRA subsets had more restricted TCR repertoires, with lower diversity and more expanded clonotypes.

Bulk UMI-based TCR sequencing was performed on four sorted CD4+ memory subsets (TCM, TEM, IL-7Rhigh TEMRA, IL-7R- TEMRA) to test a precursor-effector relationship among CD4 cytotoxic T cells. Cells were obtained from peripheral blood mononuclear cells isolated from human blood. A remark on this clonotype: The antigen it binds to is not known. Per-nucleotide qualities are absent, and no much larger clonotype sits a single base away.

This receptor was obtained from a human donor in good health. Sequencing used memory CD4+ T cells from blood (PBMCs). The chain links TRBV6-5 with TRBJ2-1; TRBD2 agrees with 10 junctional bases. The CDR3 reads as follows: CASSYSLALAGSYNEQFF. The sequenced DNA is TGTGCCAGCAGTTACTCACTGGCACTAGCGGGGTCCTACAATGAGCAGTTCTTC.